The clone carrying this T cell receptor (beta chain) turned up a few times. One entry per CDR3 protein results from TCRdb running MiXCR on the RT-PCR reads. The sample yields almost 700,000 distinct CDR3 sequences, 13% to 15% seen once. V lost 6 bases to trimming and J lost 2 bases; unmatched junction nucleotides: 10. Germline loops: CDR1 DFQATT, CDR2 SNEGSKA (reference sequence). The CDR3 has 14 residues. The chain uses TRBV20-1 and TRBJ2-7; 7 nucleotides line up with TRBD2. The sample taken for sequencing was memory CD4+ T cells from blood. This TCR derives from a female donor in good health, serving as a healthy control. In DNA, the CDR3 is TGCAGTGCCGGCGGGGACTACACTACCTACGAGCAGTACTTC. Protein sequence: CSAGGDYTTYEQYF.